This TCR beta chain is drawn from a study of T cell repertoires in cytomegalovirus infection. As for the study in general: CMV infection and matching HLA type were both indicated by public TCR beta signatures.

Notes on the study in general: Dominating the ex vivo response were HLA-C-restricted CMV-specific TCR beta clonotypes.

TCRdb reprocessed the reads with MiXCR, giving one entry per CDR3 protein. The sample includes 650,000 to 850,000 distinct CDR3 sequences, 25% to 35% of them seen just once. Trimming removed 3 bases at V and 7 bases at J, with 8 bases between. The germline V gene has CDR1 MNHEY and CDR2 SMNVEV (reference sequence). This CDR3 is 12 amino acids long. This clonotype has a handful of counts. Antigen unknown. This specimen was cultured CD8+ T cells from PBMCs, taken from culture after CMV antigen stimulation. This receptor was obtained from a human donor in good health (CMV status not recorded). Some clones in this sample may be carry-over from other donors' samples. The rearrangement joins TRBV27 to TRBJ2-3; tentatively, D is TRBD1 or TRBD2 (6 bases each). This CDR3 reads CASSLGGHTQYF. CDR3 DNA sequence: TGTGCCAGCAGTTTGGGGGGCCATACGCAGTATTTT.